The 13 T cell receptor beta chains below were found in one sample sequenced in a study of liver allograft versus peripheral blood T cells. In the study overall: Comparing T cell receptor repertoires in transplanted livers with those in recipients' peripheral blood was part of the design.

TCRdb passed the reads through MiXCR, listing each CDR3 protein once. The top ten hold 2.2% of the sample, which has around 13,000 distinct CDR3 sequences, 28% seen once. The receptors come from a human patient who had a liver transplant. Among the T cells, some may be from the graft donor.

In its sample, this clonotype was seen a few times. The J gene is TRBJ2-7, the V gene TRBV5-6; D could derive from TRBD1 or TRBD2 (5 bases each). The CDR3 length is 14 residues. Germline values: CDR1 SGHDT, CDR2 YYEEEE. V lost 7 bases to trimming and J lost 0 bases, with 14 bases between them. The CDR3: CASGGGVSSYEQYF. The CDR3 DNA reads TGTGCCAGCGGGGGTGGGGTTTCCTCCTACGAGCAGTACTTC.

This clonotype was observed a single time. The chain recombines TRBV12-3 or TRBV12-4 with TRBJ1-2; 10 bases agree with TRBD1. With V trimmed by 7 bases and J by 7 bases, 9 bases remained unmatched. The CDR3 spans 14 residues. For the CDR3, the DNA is TGTGCCAGCACCCCCCAGACAGGGGGCATTGGCTACACCTTC. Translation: CASTPQTGGIGYTF.

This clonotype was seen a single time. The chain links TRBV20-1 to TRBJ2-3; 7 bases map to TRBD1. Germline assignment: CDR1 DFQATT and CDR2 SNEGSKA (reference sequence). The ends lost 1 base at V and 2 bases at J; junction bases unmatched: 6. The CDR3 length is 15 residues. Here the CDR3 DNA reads TGCAGTGCTAGAGGGGGACAGACCGACACAGATACGCAGTATTTT. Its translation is CSARGGQTDTDTQYF.

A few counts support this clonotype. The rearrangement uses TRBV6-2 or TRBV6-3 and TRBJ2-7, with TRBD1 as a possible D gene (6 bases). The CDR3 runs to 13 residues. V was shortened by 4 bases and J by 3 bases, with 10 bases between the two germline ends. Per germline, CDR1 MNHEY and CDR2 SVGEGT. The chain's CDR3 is CASSLRQVYEQYF. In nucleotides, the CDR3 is TGTGCCAGCAGTTTGAGACAGGTCTACGAGCAGTACTTC.

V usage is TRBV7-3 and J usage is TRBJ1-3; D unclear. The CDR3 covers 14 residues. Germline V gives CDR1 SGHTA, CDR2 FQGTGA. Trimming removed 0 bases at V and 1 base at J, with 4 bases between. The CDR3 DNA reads TGTGCCAGCAGCTTAACCAATTCTGGAAACACCATATATTTT. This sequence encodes CASSLTNSGNTIYF. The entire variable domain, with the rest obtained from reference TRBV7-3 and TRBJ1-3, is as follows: GAGVSQTPSNKVTEKGKYVELRCDPISGHTALYWYRQSLGQGPEFLIYFQGTGAADDSGLPNDRFFAVRPEGSVSTLKIQRTERGDSAVYLCASSLTNSGNTIYFGEGSWLTVV.

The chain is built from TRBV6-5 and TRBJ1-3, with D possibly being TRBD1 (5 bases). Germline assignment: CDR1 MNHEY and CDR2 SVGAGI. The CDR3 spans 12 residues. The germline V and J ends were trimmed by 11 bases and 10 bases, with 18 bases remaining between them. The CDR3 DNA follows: TGTGCCGCCCGGGACGGCTGGGAGACCATATATTTT. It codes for CAARDGWETIYF.

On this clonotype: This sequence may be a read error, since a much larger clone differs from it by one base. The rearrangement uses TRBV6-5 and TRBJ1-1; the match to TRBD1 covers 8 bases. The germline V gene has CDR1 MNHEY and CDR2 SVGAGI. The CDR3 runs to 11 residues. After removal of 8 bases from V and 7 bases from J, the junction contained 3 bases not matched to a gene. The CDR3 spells CASAGGFEAFF. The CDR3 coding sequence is TGTGCCAGCGCAGGGGGCTTTGAAGCTTTCTTT.

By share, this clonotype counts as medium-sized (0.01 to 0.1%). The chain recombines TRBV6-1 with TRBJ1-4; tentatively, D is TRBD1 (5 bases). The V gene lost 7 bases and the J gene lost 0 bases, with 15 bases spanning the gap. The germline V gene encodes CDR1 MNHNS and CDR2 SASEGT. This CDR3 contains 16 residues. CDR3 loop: CASKVQQAATNEKLFF. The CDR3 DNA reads TGTGCCAGCAAGGTTCAACAGGCTGCAACTAATGAAAAACTGTTTTTT.

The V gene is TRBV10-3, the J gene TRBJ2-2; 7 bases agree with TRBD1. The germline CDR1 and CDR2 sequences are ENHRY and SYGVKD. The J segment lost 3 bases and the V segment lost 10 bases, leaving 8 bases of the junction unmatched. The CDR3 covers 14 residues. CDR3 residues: CATKDRTDTGELFF. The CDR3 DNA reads TGTGCCACTAAGGACAGGACAGACACCGGGGAGCTGTTTTTT.

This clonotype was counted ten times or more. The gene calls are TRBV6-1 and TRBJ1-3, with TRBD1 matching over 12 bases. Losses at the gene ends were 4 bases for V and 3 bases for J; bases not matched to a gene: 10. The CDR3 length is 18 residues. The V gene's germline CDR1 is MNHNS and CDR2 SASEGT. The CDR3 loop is CASSVGQGAGALGNTIYF. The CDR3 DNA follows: TGTGCCAGCAGTGTGGGACAGGGGGCCGGGGCTCTTGGAAACACCATATATTTT.

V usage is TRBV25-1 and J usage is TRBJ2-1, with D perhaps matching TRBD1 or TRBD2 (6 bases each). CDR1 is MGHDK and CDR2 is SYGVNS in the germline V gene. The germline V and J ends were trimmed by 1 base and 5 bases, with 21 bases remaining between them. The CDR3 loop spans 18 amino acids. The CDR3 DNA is TGTGCCAGCAGTGAATTAGGGAAGGGGGGACATTACGACAATGAGCAGTTCTTC. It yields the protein CASSELGKGGHYDNEQFF.

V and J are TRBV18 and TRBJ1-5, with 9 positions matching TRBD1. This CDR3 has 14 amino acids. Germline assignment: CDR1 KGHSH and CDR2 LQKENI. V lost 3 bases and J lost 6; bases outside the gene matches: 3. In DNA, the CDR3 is TGTGCCAGCTCACCTGGACAGGGGAGTCAGCCCCAGCATTTT. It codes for CASSPGQGSQPQHF.

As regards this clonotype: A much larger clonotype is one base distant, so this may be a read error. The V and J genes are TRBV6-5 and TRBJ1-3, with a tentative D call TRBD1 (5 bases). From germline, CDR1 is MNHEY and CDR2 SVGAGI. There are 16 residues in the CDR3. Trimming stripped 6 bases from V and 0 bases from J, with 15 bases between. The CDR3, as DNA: TGTGCCAGCAGCTTAGTCAGGGCCACCTCTGGAAACACCATATATTTT. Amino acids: CASSLVRATSGNTIYF.